What follows is one T cell receptor beta chain and its context. This clonotype has just a few counts. The clone's antigen remains unknown. No clone much larger than this one lies a single base away; base qualities are absent. The data originate from a study of T cells in Graves' hyperthyroidism and ophthalmopathy (dated by TCRdb to between 2017 and 2020). Context from the whole study: Peripheral blood was sampled at the time of initial diagnosis, prior to any treatment. A discovery cohort of roughly 96 patients, about 43 with Graves' ophthalmopathy and over 55 with stable Graves' hyperthyroidism, was used to find distinguishing TCR V-J signatures. Prospective prediction of ophthalmopathy was tested in an independent validation cohort of 18 to 20 hyperthyroidism patients and roughly 16 patients who later progressed to ophthalmopathy. For training and testing, the 100 patients in the discovery cohort were randomly divided in a 7:3 ratio. In addition, the study compared T-cell repertoires in thyroid tissue and in blood from six Graves' hyperthyroidism patients. After sampling, hyperthyroidism patients received methimazole starting at 30 mg daily, and ophthalmopathy patients received high-dose intravenous methylprednisolone. TCR Vbeta CDR3 sequencing of 120 to 150 peripheral blood samples (under 45 ophthalmopathy, roughly 72 hyperthyroidism and approximately 17 progressor patients) is reported in the paper.

Stable Graves' hyperthyroidism was defined as the absence of progression to ophthalmopathy over 18 months of follow-up. Hyperthyroidism patients were aged 18 to 65 years and newly diagnosed, with disease duration of less than 2 months. The study excluded patients with uncontrolled infections, other autoimmune diseases, pregnancy or lactation. Diagnoses were based on clinical symptoms, serum thyroxine and TRAb, thyroid ultrasound and orbital computed tomography. PBMCs were isolated from about 9.1 ml of fresh peripheral blood by Ficoll-Paque density gradient centrifugation. Total RNA was extracted using Trizol reagent, and RNA quality was assessed on an Agilent 2100 Bioanalyzer. The CDR3 has 19 amino acids, counting the end cysteine and phenylalanine. The only DNA kept is the CDR3, 57 bases in frame from the first base. Trimming takes 2 bases from V and 5 bases from J, and the germline ends sit 26 bases apart. CDR1 and CDR2 were assigned from the germline V gene as MNHNS and SASEGT.

What the work shows at the level of the full study, not this receptor alone: A 13 V-J signature model separated ophthalmopathy from stable hyperthyroidism, with nearly 90% sensitivity and about 81% specificity in cross-validation and 80%/75% in testing. In validation, the model predicted progression to ophthalmopathy a median of approximately 6.6 months before onset, with about 67% sensitivity and about 75% specificity. Most expanded thyroid clonotypes (frequency above 0.001) were also detected in blood, a finding suggesting that blood repertoires may reflect thyroid immune responses. No statistical method was used to set the sample size in advance, and investigators knew the group allocation.

The TCR beta CDR3 regions were amplified from RNA transcripts. The TCR CDR3 was subjected to a first round of RT-PCR using the HTBI primer set and the Qiagen OneStep RT-PCR kit. Libraries were constructed in a second round of multiplex PCR, after which size selection and purification were carried out. Sequencing of the libraries was done on an Illumina HiSeq2000 using paired-end 100 bp reads. Under the source paper's analysis protocol: SOAPnuke was used to process the raw data, throwing out any read that contained adapters or uncalled bases, had a mean Phred below 15, or lacked an exact constant-primer or identifier match. COPE v1.2.5 was used to merge high-quality paired reads, and clonotypes were defined as unique nucleotide sequences. Clonotypes were aligned to IMGT TRBV, TRBD and TRBJ reference segments using MiTCR v1.1. Analysis was restricted to V-J combinations with a frequency above 0.0001, which covered 99.2% of repertoires. A TCS score was defined as the ratio between F50 (clonal expansion) and ExV (chaos), using BLOSUM62-based TCRdist between CDR3 peptides within each V-J. Welch's t-statistics and random forest reduced around 550 V-J features to under 15, which were used in a naive Bayes classifier (R e1071). TCRdb took the public reads, trimmed them with fastp at Q25, ran MiXCR for clone calling and kept in-frame beta chains. Rows are combined by CDR3 protein, so each entry shows the most common genes and DNA. These V and J calls originate from TCRdb's pipeline instead of the authors' own analysis. This sample is represented by approximately 610,000 distinct CDR3 sequences; 16% of them were singletons. The ten largest clones add up to about 18% of the sample.

The sequence was collected from a woman in her late teens or twenties with Graves' hyperthyroidism. The V and J segments used are TRBV6-1 and TRBJ2-3; TRBD2 is a possible D gene, resting on 7 matching bases. The sequenced sample consisted of blood. The CDR3 protein sequence reads: CASSELRRGGLYVLDTQYF. The nucleotides are TGTGCCAGCAGTGAATTACGCAGGGGAGGGCTCTACGTATTAGATACGCAGTATTTT.